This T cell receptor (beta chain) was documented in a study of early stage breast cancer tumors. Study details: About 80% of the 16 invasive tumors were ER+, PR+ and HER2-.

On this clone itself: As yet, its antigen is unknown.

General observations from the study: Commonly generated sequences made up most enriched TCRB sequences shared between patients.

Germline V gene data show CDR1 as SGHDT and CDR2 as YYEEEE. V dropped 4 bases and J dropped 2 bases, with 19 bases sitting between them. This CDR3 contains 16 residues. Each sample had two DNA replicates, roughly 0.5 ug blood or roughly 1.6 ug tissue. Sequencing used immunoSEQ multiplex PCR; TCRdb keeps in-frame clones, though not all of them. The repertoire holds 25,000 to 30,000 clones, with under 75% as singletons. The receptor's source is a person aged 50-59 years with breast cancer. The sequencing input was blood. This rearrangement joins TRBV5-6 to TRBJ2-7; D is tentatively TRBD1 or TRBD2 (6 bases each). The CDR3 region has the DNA TGTGCCAGCAGCCCAGTGACAGGAGGGTTAACCTACGAGCAGTACTTC. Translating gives CASSPVTGGLTYEQYF.